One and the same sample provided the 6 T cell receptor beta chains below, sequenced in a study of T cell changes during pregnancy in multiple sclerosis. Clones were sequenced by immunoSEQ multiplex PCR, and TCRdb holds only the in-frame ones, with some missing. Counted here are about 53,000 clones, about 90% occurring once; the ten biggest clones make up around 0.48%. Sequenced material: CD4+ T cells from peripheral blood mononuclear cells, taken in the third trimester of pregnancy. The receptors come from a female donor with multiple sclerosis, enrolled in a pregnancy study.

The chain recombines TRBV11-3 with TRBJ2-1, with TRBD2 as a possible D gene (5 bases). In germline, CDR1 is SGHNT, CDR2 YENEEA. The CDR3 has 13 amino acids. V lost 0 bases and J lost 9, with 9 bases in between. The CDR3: CASSLDGRGEQFF. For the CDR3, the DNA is TGTGCCAGCAGCTTAGACGGCCGGGGTGAGCAGTTCTTC. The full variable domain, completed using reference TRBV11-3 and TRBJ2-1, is EAGVVQSPRYKIIEKKQPVAFWCNPISGHNTLYWYLQNLGQGPELLIRYENEEAVDDSQLPKDRFSAERLKGVDSTLKIQPAELGDSAVYLCASSLDGRGEQFFGPGTRLTVL.

CDR3 sequence: CAWSVTEDSPLHF. The CDR3 DNA reads as TGTGCCTGGAGTGTGACGGAGGATTCACCCCTCCACTTT. This chain connects TRBV30 to TRBJ1-6, with D unresolved. Trimming left V 0 bases short and J 8 bases short, with 8 bases between. The CDR3 length is 13 residues. Germline CDR1 GTSNPN, CDR2 SVGIG (reference sequence).

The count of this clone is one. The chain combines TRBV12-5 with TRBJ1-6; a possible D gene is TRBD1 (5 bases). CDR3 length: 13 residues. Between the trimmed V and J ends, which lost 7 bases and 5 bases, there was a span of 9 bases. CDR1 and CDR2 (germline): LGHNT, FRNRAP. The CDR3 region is CASEAGHNSPLHF. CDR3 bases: TGTGCTAGTGAGGCAGGGCATAATTCACCCCTCCACTTT.

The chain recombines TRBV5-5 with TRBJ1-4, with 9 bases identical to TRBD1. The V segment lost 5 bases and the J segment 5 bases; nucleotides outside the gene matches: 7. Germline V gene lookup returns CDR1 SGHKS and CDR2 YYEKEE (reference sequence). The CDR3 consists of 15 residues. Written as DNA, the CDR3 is TGTGCCAGCAGACCAACCGGGACAGGGAATGAAAAACTGTTTTTT. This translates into CASRPTGTGNEKLFF.

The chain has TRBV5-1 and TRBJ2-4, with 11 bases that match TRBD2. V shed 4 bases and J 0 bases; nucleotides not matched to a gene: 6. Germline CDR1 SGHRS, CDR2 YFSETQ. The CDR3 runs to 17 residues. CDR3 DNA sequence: TGCGCCAGCAGCATTTTAGCGGGGGGGCTAGCCAAAAACATTCAGTACTTC. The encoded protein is CASSILAGGLAKNIQYF.

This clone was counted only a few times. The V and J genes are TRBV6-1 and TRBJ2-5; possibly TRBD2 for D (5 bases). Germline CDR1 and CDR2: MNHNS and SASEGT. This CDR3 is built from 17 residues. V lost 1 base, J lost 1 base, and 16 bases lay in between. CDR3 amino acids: CASSEGLGVTSQETQYF. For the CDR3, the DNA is TGTGCCAGCAGTGAAGGCCTGGGAGTAACCAGCCAAGAGACCCAGTACTTC.